The table lists the clone carrying this TCR beta chain with many counts. The antigen remains unidentified. The table came from immunoSEQ multiplex PCR; TCRdb's copy has only in-frame clones and leaves some out. The sample holds tens of thousands of clones, and no clone turns up only once. This specimen belongs to a study of T cells after posttransplantation cyclophosphamide. Overall study findings and caveats: Blood and skin or GI T cell repertoires showed limited TRB overlap. TRB clonality was highly associated with recipient CMV seropositivity and reactivation. Donor-recipient repertoire similarity was low at 1-2 months, rising over year one.

Trimming took 5 bases from V and 4 from J, leaving 11 bases between them. Germline V gene lookup returns CDR1 KGHDR and CDR2 SFDVKD. The CDR3 totals 15 residues. This related bone marrow graft donor gave peripheral blood on the day of marrow donation. The genes are TRBV24-1 and TRBJ2-6; a possible D gene is TRBD1 (5 bases). The sequencing input was PBMCs. The clonotype comes from a woman aged 50 to 60 in good health and a related stem cell transplant donor. The CDR3 bases are TGTGCCACCAGTGGGCCAGGGTGGGGGGCCAACGTCCTGACTTTC. It specifies CATSGPGWGANVLTF.